This T cell receptor beta chain is from a study of Ad26.COV2.S vaccination and SARS-CoV-2 variants. Study context: Intramuscular Ad26.COV2.S doses were given once or twice, 56 days apart. Study-level points and caveats: A substantial breadth of spike-specific CD8+ and CD4+ T cell responses after vaccination has been reported.

Concerning this clone itself: The antigen is undetermined.

Measured with immunoSEQ multiplex PCR; TCRdb has only the in-frame clones, and not every one. This table has under 400,000 clones, 87% appearing once. The sample's treatment: 19 received Ad26.COV2.S at low or high dose, single or two shots; several received placebo; per-sample allocation not given. Vaccine and placebo recipients were sampled on day 63 after the first injection. An Ad26 vector that expressed Wuhan-strain SARS-CoV-2 spike constituted the vaccine. The V end was cut by 1 base, the J end by 7 bases, with 16 bases between. CDR1 is MNHEY and CDR2 is SMNVEV in the germline V gene (reference sequence). The CDR3 contains 15 residues.

This chain uses TRBV27 with TRBJ1-2, with D possibly matching TRBD1 (5 bases). The TCR sequence derives from a person between 18 and 60 years old who received the Ad26.COV2.S COVID-19 vaccine or a placebo. The starting material was peripheral blood, obtained in a trial of Ad26.COV2.S vaccine versus placebo. Here the CDR3 DNA reads TGTGCCAGCAGTTTATGGCAAGGAGGGAGGGGTGGCTACACCTTC. Its translation is CASSLWQGGRGGYTF.